These 16 T cell receptor beta chains share one sample of origin, sequenced in a study of T-cell reconstitution after alpha-beta-depleted transplantation in children. Preparation of the TCRbeta library was carried out with unique molecular identifiers. TCRdb reprocessed the PCR reads via MiXCR and lists one record per CDR3 protein. Seen here are about 200,000 distinct CDR3 sequences, roughly 6.3% observed once, and the top ten hold about 5%. This sample comprised PBMCs, obtained before TCRalphabeta/CD19-depleted stem cell transplant. The receptors were sampled from a girl less than two years old with combined immunodeficiency, due to receive a stem cell transplant.

This clonotype has at least ten counts. The chain combines TRBV7-9 with TRBJ2-1; D uncertain. This CDR3 has 14 residues. CDR1 is SEHNR and CDR2 is FQNEAQ in the germline V gene (reference sequence). Trimming removed 3 bases from V and 2 bases from J, with 8 bases in between. The CDR3 nucleotides read TGTGCCAGCAGCTTCCGGAGTACCTACAATGAGCAGTTCTTC. This sequence encodes CASSFRSTYNEQFF.

The table lists this clonotype with many counts. The rearrangement joins TRBV20-1 to TRBJ2-3; 11 bases align to TRBD2. The CDR3 loop spans 16 amino acids. Germline loops: CDR1 DFQATT, CDR2 SNEGSKA (reference sequence). The V and J ends lost 2 bases and 5 bases, in that order; junction bases with no gene match: 9. CDR3 sequence (DNA): TGCAGTGCTAGACCGTACTCTAGCGGGGGGATAGATACGCAGTATTTT. Translation gives CSARPYSSGGIDTQYF.

This clonotype was seen a handful of times. This chain joins TRBV28 and TRBJ2-1; the match to TRBD2 covers 10 bases. CDR3 length equals 17 residues. The V and J ends lost 5 bases and 5 bases, in that order; junction bases with no gene match: 12. CDR1 is MDHEN, CDR2 SYDVKM, per germline. The CDR3 loop reads CASSPHGLADNHNEQFF. CDR3 DNA sequence: TGTGCCAGCAGTCCCCACGGACTAGCGGATAACCACAATGAGCAGTTCTTC.

The table lists this clonotype with many counts. This chain uses TRBV20-1 with TRBJ2-7; a weak D match, TRBD1 (6 bases). The CDR3 is 17 amino acids. Germline V gene data show CDR1 as DFQATT and CDR2 as SNEGSKA (reference sequence). V gave up 0 bases and J gave up 4 bases, with 22 bases separating them. The CDR3 DNA reads as TGCAGTGCTAGAGATCGGTCCGATAGGGGGTATCAATACGAGCAGTACTTC. Translation gives CSARDRSDRGYQYEQYF.

This clonotype was counted ten times or more. J is TRBJ2-7 and V is TRBV5-1; 7 positions match TRBD2. Germline assignment: CDR1 SGHRS and CDR2 YFSETQ. The CDR3 consists of 15 residues. V trimming: 0 bases; J trimming: 1 base; junction bases outside the gene matches: 4. The CDR3 nucleotides are TGCGCCAGCAGCTTGGGGCTAGCGGAGTCCTACGAGCAGTACTTC. Translation: CASSLGLAESYEQYF. Together with reference TRBV5-1 and TRBJ2-7, the CDR3 gives the full variable domain: KAGVTQTPRYLIKTRGQQVTLSCSPISGHRSVSWYQQTPGQGLQFLFEYFSETQRNKGNFPGRFSGRQFSNSRSEMNVSTLELGDSALYLCASSLGLAESYEQYFGPGTRLTVT.

This clonotype has at least ten counts. This rearrangement joins TRBV5-6 to TRBJ2-2; D call uncertain. The CDR3 runs to 13 residues. V lost 0 bases and J lost 6, with 6 bases in between. Germline V gene data show CDR1 as SGHDT and CDR2 as YYEEEE. In DNA form, the CDR3 reads TGTGCCAGCAGCTTGGTAGTACCCGGGGAGCTGTTTTTT. Translated: CASSLVVPGELFF.

This clonotype was picked up many times. The rearrangement uses TRBV18 and TRBJ2-7, with D uncertain. Trimming took 0 bases from V and 0 from J, leaving 6 bases between them. This CDR3 has 14 amino acids. CDR1 is KGHSH and CDR2 is LQKENI in the germline V gene. The CDR3 spells CASSPPWNSYEQYF. The CDR3 DNA sequence: TGTGCCAGCTCACCACCTTGGAACTCCTACGAGCAGTACTTC.

This clonotype appeared many times. The rearrangement joins TRBV20-1 to TRBJ2-5; 14 bases map to TRBD2. Germline-derived CDR1 and CDR2 are DFQATT and SNEGSKA (reference sequence). V gave up 6 bases and J gave up 11 bases; unmatched junction bases: 11. The CDR3 is made up of 14 amino acids. CDR3 sequence (DNA): TGCAGTGCCAAAGCGGGACTAGCGGGAGAAGAGCAGTACTTC. It yields the protein CSAKAGLAGEEQYF.

This clonotype has at least ten counts. The chain carries TRBV7-9 and TRBJ2-2; tentatively, D is TRBD1 or TRBD2 (5 bases each). Per the germline V gene, CDR1 is SEHNR and CDR2 is FQNEAQ (reference sequence). This CDR3 has 13 residues. V was shortened by 5 bases and J by 4 bases, with 8 bases between the two germline ends. CDR3 coding DNA: TGTGCCAGCAGCCGAGGGGCCACCGGGGAGCTGTTTTTT. This translates into CASSRGATGELFF.

The table lists this clonotype with many counts. J is TRBJ2-7 and V is TRBV2; D not resolved. The ends were cut back, 3 bases at V and 3 bases at J, with 6 bases in the middle. This CDR3 region has 12 residues. CDR1 is SNHLY and CDR2 is FYNNEI in the germline V gene. The CDR3 reads CASSDRFYEQYF. The DNA of the CDR3 is TGTGCCAGCAGTGATAGATTCTACGAGCAGTACTTC.

This clonotype was seen ten or more times. V gene TRBV21-1 combines with J gene TRBJ2-7; the D call in the table, TRBD2, was not verified against the DNA. TRBV21-1 is recorded as a pseudogene. The CDR3 has 14 residues. The CDR3 reads CASPSVGSNLEQYF. The CDR3 coding sequence is TGTGCCAGTCCTAGTGTAGGATCTAATCTAGAGCAGTACTTC.

This clonotype was detected many times. The chain employs TRBV19 and TRBJ1-1, with a weak D call TRBD1 (6 bases). The CDR3 runs to 14 residues. CDR1 LNHDA and CDR2 SQIVND come from the germline V gene (reference sequence). Trimming took 7 bases from V and 0 from J, leaving 12 bases between them. The CDR3 here is CASTLGHLNTEAFF. The CDR3 coding sequence is TGTGCCAGTACCCTGGGACACCTGAACACTGAAGCTTTCTTT. The full variable domain, with the rest looked up from reference TRBV19 and TRBJ1-1, is DGGITQSPKYLFRKEGQNVTLSCEQNLNHDAMYWYRQDPGQGLRLIYYSQIVNDFQKGDIAEGYSVSREKKESFPLTVTSAQKNPTAFYLCASTLGHLNTEAFFGQGTRLTVV.

This clonotype has more than one count but fewer than ten. V and J are TRBV19 and TRBJ2-1; TRBD2 matches 13 bases. CDR1 is LNHDA and CDR2 is SQIVND in the germline V gene (reference sequence). The V segment lost 4 bases and the J segment 0 bases; nucleotides outside the gene matches: 3. The length of the CDR3 is 17 residues. CDR3 in amino acids: CASSTRLAGGSYNEQFF. CDR3 nucleotides: TGTGCCAGTAGTACCAGACTAGCGGGGGGCTCCTACAATGAGCAGTTCTTC.

This clonotype has more than one count but fewer than ten. The CDR3 DNA reads as TGTGCCAGCAGCTTGTTCAGGGCCGAGCAGTTCTTC. Translating gives CASSLFRAEQFF. This chain uses TRBV5-5 with TRBJ2-1, with D maybe TRBD1 (5 bases). Trimming removed 1 base at V and 10 bases at J, with 9 bases between. Looked up from germline, CDR1 is SGHKS and CDR2 is YYEKEE (reference sequence). The CDR3 totals 12 residues.

This clonotype was detected many times. The genes are TRBV4-3 and TRBJ2-1; 10 bases are a match to TRBD2. The V gene end was trimmed by 6 bases and the J gene end by 7 bases; junction bases not matched to a gene: 9. Germline V gene data show CDR1 as LGHNA and CDR2 as YSLEER. This CDR3 has 15 amino acids. The CDR3 loop is CASSPSSGSFNEQFF. The CDR3 DNA reads TGCGCCAGCAGTCCATCTAGCGGGAGTTTTAATGAGCAGTTCTTC.

Many counts were recorded for this clonotype. The rearrangement links TRBV7-3 to TRBJ2-3; TRBD1 might be the D (8 bases). This CDR3 is 15 amino acids long. The germline V gene has CDR1 SGHTA and CDR2 FQGTGA. V gave up 5 bases and J gave up 1 base, with 13 bases separating them. The CDR3 spells CASSQTGGGTDTQYF. CDR3 DNA sequence: TGTGCCAGCAGCCAAACAGGGGGGGGCACAGATACGCAGTATTTT.